This TCR beta chain originates from a study of early T cells in non-severe SARS-CoV-2 infection. Overall study context: The input, bulk RNA from unsorted whole blood, was sequenced, and chains were unpaired.

The library protocol tagged individual cDNA molecules with unique molecular identifiers. TCRdb ran MiXCR on the 5' RACE reads and lists one entry per CDR3 protein. This table has 61,000 or so distinct CDR3 sequences, 12% appearing once. Germline lookup yields CDR1 SGHDN and CDR2 FVKESK. This CDR3 is 14 amino acids long. Trimming pared 5 bases from V and 1 base from J, leaving 10 bases between. In its sample, this clonotype was seen a few times. V is TRBV14 and J is TRBJ2-3; perhaps TRBD1 as D (5 bases). This sequence was found in an adult who was a healthcare worker with PCR-confirmed SARS-CoV-2 infection or an uninfected control (not recorded which). The donor label of this sample is uncertain. The sequencing used whole blood, collected at baseline. CDR3 in amino acids: CASSRAGRTDTQYF. The CDR3, as DNA: TGTGCCAGCAGCAGGGCAGGGCGCACAGATACGCAGTATTTT. Full variable domain (missing parts from reference TRBV14 and TRBJ2-3): EAGVTQFPSHSVIEKGQTVTLRCDPISGHDNLYWYRRVMGKEIKFLLHFVKESKQDESGMPNNRFLAERTGGTYSTLKVQPAELEDSGVYFCASSRAGRTDTQYFGPGTRLTVL.